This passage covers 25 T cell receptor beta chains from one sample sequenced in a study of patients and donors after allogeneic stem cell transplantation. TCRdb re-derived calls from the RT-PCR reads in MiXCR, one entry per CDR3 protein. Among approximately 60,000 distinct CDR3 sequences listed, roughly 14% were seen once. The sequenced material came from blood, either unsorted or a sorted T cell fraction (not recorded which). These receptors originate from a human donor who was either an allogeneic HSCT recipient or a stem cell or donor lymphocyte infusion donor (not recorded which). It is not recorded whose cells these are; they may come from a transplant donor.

DNA for the CDR3: TGCGCCAGCAGCCAGAGCCCTGGGTTAAATTCACCCCTCCACTTT. Protein sequence: CASSQSPGLNSPLHF. This rearrangement joins TRBV4-1 to TRBJ1-6; D is undetermined. V lost 3 bases and J lost 7, with 13 bases in between. The germline V gene encodes CDR1 MGHRA and CDR2 YSYEKL. CDR3 length: 15 residues.

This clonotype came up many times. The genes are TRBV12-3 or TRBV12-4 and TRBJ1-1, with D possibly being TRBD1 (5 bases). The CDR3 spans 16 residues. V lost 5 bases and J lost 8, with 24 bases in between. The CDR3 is CASSPRGDPSRGEAFF. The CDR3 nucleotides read TGTGCCAGCAGTCCTCGGGGGGACCCCTCAAGAGGGGAAGCTTTCTTT.

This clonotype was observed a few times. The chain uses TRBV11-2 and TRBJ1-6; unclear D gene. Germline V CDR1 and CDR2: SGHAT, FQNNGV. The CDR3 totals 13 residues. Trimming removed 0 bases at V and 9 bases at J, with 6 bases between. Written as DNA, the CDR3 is TGTGCCAGCAGCTTAGAGGGGTTTTCACCCCTCCACTTT. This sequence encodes CASSLEGFSPLHF.

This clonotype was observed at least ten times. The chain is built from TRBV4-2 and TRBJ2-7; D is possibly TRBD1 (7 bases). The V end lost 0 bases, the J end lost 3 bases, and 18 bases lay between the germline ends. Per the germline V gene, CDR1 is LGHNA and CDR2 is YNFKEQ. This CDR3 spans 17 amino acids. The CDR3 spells CASSQDWAGQHNYEQYF. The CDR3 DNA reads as TGTGCCAGCAGCCAAGATTGGGCGGGACAGCATAACTACGAGCAGTACTTC.

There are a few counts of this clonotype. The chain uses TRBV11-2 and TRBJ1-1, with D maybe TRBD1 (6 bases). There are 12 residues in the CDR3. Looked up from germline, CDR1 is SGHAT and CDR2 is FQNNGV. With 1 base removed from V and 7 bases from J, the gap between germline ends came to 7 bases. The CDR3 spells CASSLGGLEAFF. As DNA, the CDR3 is TGTGCCAGCAGCTTAGGGGGGCTTGAAGCTTTCTTT.

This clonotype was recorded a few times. This CDR3 reads CSAQSYNEQFF. The CDR3 DNA reads TGCAGCGCCCAAAGCTACAATGAGCAGTTCTTC. This rearrangement joins TRBV29-1 to TRBJ2-1; D ambiguous. Germline lookup yields CDR1 SQVTM and CDR2 ANQGSEA. The CDR3 contains 11 residues. The V gene lost 7 bases and the J gene lost 3 bases, with 7 bases spanning the gap.

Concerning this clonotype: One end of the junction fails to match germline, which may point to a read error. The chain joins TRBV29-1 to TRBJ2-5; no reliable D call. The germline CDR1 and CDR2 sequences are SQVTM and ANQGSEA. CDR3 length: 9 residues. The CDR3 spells CSVGAGQGF. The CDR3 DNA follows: TGCAGCGTTGGGGCAGGTCAAGGTTTC.

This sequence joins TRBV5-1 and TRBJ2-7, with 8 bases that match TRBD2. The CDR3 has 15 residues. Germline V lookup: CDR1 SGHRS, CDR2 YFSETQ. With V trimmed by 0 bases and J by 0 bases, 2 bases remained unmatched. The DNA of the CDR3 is TGCGCCAGCAGCTTGGTTGCGGGAGGCTCCTACGAGCAGTACTTC. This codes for CASSLVAGGSYEQYF.

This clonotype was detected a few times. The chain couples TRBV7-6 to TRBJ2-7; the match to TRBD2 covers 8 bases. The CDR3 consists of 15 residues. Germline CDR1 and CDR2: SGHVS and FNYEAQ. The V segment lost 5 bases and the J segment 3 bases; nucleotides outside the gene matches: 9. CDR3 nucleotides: TGTGCCAGCAGCCCCTCAGCGGGAGCACTCTACGAGCAGTACTTC. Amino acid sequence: CASSPSAGALYEQYF.

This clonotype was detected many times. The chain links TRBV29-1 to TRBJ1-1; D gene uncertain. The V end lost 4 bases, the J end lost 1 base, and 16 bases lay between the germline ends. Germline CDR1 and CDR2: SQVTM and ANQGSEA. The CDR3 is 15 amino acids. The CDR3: CSVGGGSRQNTEAFF. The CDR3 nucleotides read TGCAGCGTTGGCGGTGGGAGTCGGCAGAACACTGAAGCTTTCTTT.

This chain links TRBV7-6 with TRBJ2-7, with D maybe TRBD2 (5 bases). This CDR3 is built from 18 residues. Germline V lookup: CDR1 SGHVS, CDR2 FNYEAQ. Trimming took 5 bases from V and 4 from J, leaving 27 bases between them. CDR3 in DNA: TGTGCCAGCAGCCTGGGGAGTTGGGGAGAACCCATCCATTACGAGCAGTACTTC. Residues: CASSLGSWGEPIHYEQYF.

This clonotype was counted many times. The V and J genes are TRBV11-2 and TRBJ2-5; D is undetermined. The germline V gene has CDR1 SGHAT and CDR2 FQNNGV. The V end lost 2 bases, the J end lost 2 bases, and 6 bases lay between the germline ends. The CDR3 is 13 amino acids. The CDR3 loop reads CASSLTLQETQYF. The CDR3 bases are TGTGCCAGCAGCTTAACCCTGCAAGAGACCCAGTACTTC.

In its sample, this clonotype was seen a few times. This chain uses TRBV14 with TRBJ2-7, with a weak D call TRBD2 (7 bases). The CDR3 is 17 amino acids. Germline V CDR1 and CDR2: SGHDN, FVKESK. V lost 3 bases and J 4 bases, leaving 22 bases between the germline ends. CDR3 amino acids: CASSQLSGGGRSYEQYF. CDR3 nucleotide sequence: TGTGCCAGCAGCCAGCTTTCCGGGGGCGGGAGAAGTTACGAGCAGTACTTC.

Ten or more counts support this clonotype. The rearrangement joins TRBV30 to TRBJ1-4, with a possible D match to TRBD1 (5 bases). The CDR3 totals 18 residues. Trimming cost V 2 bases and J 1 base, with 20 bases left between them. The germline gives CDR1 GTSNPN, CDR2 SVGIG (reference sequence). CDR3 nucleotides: TGTGCCTGGAGTTTAGGAACGGACATACATTTAACTAATGAAAAACTGTTTTTT. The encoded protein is CAWSLGTDIHLTNEKLFF. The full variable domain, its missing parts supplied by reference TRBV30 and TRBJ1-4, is SQTIHQWPATLVQPVGSPLSLECTVEGTSNPNLYWYRQAAGRGLQLLFYSVGIGQISSEVPQNLSASRPQDRQFILSSKKLLLSDSGFYLCAWSLGTDIHLTNEKLFFGSGTQLSVL.

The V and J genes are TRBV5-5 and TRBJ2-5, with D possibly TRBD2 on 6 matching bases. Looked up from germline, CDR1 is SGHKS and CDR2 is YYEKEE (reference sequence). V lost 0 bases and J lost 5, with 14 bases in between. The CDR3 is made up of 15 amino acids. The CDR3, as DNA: TGTGCCAGCAGCTTGGGTGCGGGGAGAAGGGAGACCCAGTACTTC. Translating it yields CASSLGAGRRETQYF.

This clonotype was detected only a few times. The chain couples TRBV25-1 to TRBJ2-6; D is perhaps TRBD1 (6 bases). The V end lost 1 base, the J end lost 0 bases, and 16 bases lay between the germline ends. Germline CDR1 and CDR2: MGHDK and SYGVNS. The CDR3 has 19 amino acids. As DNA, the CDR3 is TGTGCCAGCAGTGAATTTTTTCCAGGGGCAGACTCTGGGGCCAACGTCCTGACTTTC. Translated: CASSEFFPGADSGANVLTF.

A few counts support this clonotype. The CDR3 spells CASSAFGLAGRETQYF. In DNA form, the CDR3 reads TGTGCCAGCAGTGCTTTCGGACTAGCGGGAAGAGAGACCCAGTACTTC. This chain joins TRBV6-5 and TRBJ2-5, with 12 positions matching TRBD2. This CDR3 region has 16 residues. From germline, CDR1 is MNHEY and CDR2 SVGAGI. Trimming at V came to 5 bases and at J to 4 bases, leaving 8 bases not matched to a gene.

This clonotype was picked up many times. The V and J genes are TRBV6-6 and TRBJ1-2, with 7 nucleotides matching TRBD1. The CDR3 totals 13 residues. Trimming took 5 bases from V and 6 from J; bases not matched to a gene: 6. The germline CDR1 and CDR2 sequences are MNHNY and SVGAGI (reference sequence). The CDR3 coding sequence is TGTGCCAGCAGTCTCGACAGGGTGGATGGCTACACCTTC. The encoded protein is CASSLDRVDGYTF.

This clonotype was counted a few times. The CDR3 nucleotides are TGCAGTGCTAGACCCACAGGGGACATTTGGTCACGCAATGAGCAGTTCTTC. As protein: CSARPTGDIWSRNEQFF. The chain joins TRBV20-1 to TRBJ2-1; TRBD1 aligns across 7 bases. V was pared by 2 bases and J by 6 bases, with 16 bases of the junction left unmatched. Germline CDR1 reads DFQATT; CDR2 reads SNEGSKA (reference sequence). The CDR3 contains 17 residues.

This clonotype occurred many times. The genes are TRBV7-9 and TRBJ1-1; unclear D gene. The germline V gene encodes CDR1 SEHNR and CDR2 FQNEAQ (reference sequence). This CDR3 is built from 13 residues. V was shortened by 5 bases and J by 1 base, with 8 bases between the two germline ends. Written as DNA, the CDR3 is TGTGCCAGCAGCAGACACCAGAACACTGAAGCTTTCTTT. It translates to CASSRHQNTEAFF.

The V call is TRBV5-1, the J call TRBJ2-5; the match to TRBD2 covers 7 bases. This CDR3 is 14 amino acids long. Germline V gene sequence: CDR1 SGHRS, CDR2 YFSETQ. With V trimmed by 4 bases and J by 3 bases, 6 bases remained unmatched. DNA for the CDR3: TGCGCCAGCAGCCTCCCTGCGGGGGAAGAGACCCAGTACTTC. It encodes CASSLPAGEETQYF.

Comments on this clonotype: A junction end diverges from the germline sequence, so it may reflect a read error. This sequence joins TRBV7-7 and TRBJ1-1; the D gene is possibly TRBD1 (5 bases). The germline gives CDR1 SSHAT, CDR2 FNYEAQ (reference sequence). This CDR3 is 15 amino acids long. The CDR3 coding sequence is TGTGCTAGCAGCCCGTTTCCGACAGTTTTCCCTGAAGCTTTCTTT. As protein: CASSPFPTVFPEAFF.

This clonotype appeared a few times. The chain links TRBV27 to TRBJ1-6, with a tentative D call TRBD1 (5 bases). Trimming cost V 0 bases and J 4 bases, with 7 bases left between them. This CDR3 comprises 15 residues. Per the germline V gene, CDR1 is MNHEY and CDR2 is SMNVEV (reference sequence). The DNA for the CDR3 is TGTGCCAGCAGTTTATCTTGGGGGTATAATTCACCCCTCCACTTT. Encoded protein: CASSLSWGYNSPLHF.

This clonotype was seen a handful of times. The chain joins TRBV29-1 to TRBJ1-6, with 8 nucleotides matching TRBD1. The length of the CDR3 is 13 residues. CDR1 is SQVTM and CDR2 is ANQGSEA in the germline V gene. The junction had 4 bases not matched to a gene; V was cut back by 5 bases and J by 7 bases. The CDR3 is CSVSQGGNSPLHF. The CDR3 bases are TGCAGCGTTTCACAGGGGGGGAATTCACCCCTCCACTTT.

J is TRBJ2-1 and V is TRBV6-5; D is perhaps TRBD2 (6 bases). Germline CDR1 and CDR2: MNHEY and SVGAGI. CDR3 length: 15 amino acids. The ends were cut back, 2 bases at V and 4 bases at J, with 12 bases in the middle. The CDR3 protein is CASSYTIAEYNEQFF. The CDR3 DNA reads TGTGCCAGCAGTTACACCATAGCGGAGTACAATGAGCAGTTCTTC.